This TCR beta chain was profiled in a study of T cell repertoires in aging, cancer and after chemotherapy. At the level of the study: The whole study produced a dataset of roughly 8.6 million TCR reads. General study results and limits: Compared with age-matched healthy donors, untreated hematological or solid cancer patients showed higher blood TCR clonality.

Rearranged V-D-J TRB sequences were amplified with a mixed TRB-A/B primer pool. Each CDR3 protein is one row after TCRdb ran MiXCR on the multiplex PCR reads. The sample lists 9,500 to 11,000 distinct CDR3 sequences; roughly 30% were seen once. For this clonotype: Its antigen is unidentified.

The V end was cut by 0 bases, the J end by 4 bases, with 7 bases between. CDR1 is LNHNV and CDR2 is YYDKDF in the germline V gene (reference sequence). The CDR3 sequence is 14 residues long. Peripheral blood genomic DNA, not sorted cells or RNA, was the template. This TCR was sampled from a human donor in good health. Specimen: blood. The chain carries TRBV15 and TRBJ1-5, with D unclear. The CDR3 reads CATSRDKVNQPQHF. The DNA of the CDR3 is TGTGCCACCAGCAGAGATAAAGTTAATCAGCCCCAGCATTTT.